These T cell receptor beta chains were read from a single sample in a study of blood T cell repertoires in COVID-19. The method was immunoSEQ multiplex PCR; TCRdb's version includes in-frame clones alone and lacks a portion of them. This table has hundreds of thousands of clones, roughly 83% appearing once. The sample taken for sequencing was peripheral blood. The receptor set was obtained from a woman aged 80 or over with COVID-19, enrolled during active disease. The CDR3 runs from the conserved cysteine through the conserved F or W. The order of the fields is V gene, J gene, CDR3 protein.

v_gene: TRBV4-3; j_gene: TRBJ1-2; CDR3aa: CASSPTGSGHYGYTF
v_gene: TRBV7-2; j_gene: TRBJ2-3; CDR3aa: CASTRSLAATSTDTQYF
v_gene: TRBV7-9; j_gene: TRBJ1-2; CDR3aa: CASSSTGIYGYTF
v_gene: TRBV18; j_gene: TRBJ1-2; CDR3aa: CASSPQGQGLGYTF
v_gene: TRBV19; j_gene: TRBJ1-2; CDR3aa: CAIGTDPYGYTF
v_gene: TRBV5-1; j_gene: TRBJ2-5; CDR3aa: CASSPDPGTRGETQYF
v_gene: TRBV6-5; j_gene: TRBJ1-2; CDR3aa: CASRRQGDNGYTF
v_gene: TRBV29-1; j_gene: TRBJ1-4; CDR3aa: CSVTTGRNEKLFF
v_gene: TRBV15; j_gene: TRBJ2-7; CDR3aa: CATSRDLTAGATYEQYF
v_gene: TRBV29-1; j_gene: TRBJ1-1; CDR3aa: CSVDETGDLEAFF
v_gene: TRBV19; j_gene: TRBJ1-1; CDR3aa: CASSMDRNPEAFF
v_gene: TRBV11-3; j_gene: TRBJ1-1; CDR3aa: CASSLSGMNTEAFF
v_gene: TRBV27; j_gene: TRBJ2-1; CDR3aa: CASRDSHNEQFF